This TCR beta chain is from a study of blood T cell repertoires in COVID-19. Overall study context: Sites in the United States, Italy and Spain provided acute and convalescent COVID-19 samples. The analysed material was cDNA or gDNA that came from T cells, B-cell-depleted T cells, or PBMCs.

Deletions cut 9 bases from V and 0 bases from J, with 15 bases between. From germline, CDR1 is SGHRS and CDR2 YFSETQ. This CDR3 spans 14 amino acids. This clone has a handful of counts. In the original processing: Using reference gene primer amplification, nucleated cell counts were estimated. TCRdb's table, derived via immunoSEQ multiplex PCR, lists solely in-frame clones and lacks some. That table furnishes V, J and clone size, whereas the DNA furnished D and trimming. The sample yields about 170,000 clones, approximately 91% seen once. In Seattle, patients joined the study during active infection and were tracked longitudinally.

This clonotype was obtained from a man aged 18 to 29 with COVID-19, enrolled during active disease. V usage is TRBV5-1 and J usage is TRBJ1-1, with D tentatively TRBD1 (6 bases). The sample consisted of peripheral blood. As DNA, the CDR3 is TGCGCCAACCTGGGGGCAGATTTGAACACTGAAGCTTTCTTT. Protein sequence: CANLGADLNTEAFF.